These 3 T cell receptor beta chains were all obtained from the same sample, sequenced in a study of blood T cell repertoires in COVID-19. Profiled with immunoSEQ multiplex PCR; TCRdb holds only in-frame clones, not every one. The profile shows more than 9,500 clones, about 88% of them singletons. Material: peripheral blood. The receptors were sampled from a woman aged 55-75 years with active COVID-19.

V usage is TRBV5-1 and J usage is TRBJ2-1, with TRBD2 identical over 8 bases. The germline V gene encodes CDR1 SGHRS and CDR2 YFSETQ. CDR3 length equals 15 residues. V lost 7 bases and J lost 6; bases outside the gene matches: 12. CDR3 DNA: TGCGCCAGCCGACTCCTGGCGGGGGGCGGCAATGAGCAGTTCTTC. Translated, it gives CASRLLAGGGNEQFF. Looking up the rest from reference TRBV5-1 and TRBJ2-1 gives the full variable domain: KAGVTQTPRYLIKTRGQQVTLSCSPISGHRSVSWYQQTPGQGLQFLFEYFSETQRNKGNFPGRFSGRQFSNSRSEMNVSTLELGDSALYLCASRLLAGGGNEQFFGPGTRLTVL.

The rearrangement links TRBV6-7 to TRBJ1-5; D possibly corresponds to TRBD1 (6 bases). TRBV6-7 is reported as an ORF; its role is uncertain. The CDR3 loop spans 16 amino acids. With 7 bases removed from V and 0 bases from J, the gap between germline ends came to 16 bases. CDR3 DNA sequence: TGTGCCAGCACCTACGTACAGGGATATAGCAATCAGCCCCAGCATTTT. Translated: CASTYVQGYSNQPQHF.

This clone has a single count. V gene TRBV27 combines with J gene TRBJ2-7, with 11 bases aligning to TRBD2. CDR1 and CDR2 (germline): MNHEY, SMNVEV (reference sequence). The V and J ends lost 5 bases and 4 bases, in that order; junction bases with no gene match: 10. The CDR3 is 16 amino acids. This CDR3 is CASSPATSGAYYEQYV. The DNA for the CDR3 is TGTGCCAGCAGTCCGGCGACTAGCGGGGCATATTACGAGCAGTACGTC.